The TCR beta chain described here comes from a study of control samples from healthy donors and cancer patients. Deletions cut 5 bases from V and 4 bases from J, with 6 bases between. There are 12 residues in the CDR3. CDR1 SNHLY and CDR2 FYNNEI come from the germline V gene. The repertoire was sequenced with immunoSEQ multiplex PCR; TCRdb's copy has only in-frame clones and lacks some. The sample has 130,000 to 150,000 clones; around 94% are singletons. The chain employs TRBV2 and TRBJ1-3; D might be TRBD1 (5 bases). The specimen was PBMCs. The sequence was collected from a man aged 55 to 70 with colorectal cancer. The CDR3 DNA reads TGTGCCAGCAGTACAGGAGGAAACACCATATATTTT. Protein: CASSTGGNTIYF. Full variable domain (outside the CDR3, taken from reference TRBV2 and TRBJ1-3): EPEVTQTPSHQVTQMGQEVILRCVPISNHLYFYWYRQILGQKVEFLVSFYNNEISEKSEIFDDQFSVERPDGSNFTLKIRSTKLEDSAMYFCASSTGGNTIYFGEGSWLTVV.